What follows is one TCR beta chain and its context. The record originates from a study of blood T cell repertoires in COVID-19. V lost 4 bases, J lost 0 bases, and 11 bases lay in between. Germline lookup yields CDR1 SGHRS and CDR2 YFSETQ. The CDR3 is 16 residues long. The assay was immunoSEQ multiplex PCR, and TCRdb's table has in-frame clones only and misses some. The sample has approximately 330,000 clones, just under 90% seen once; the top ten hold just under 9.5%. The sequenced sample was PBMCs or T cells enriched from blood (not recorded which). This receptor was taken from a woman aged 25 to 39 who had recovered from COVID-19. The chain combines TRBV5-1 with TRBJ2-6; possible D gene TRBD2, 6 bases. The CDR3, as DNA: TGCGCCAGCAGCGCCGCGGGGCGCTCTGGGGCCAACGTCCTGACTTTC. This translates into CASSAAGRSGANVLTF.